These 23 T cell receptor beta chains share one sample of origin, sequenced in a study of shared clonotypes between healthy human individuals. Method: immunoSEQ multiplex PCR; TCRdb's copy keeps in-frame clones and lacks some. The data contain around 2,000,000 clones, approximately 95% of them singletons. Sequencing used naive CD4+ T cells sorted from blood. Indicated subset: CD45RA+ positively selected. The source is a man aged 18 to 29 in good health.

The chain uses TRBV4-3 and TRBJ1-5; 9 bases align to TRBD1. The trim removed 0 bases at V and 7 bases at J, leaving 10 bases unmatched. Germline-derived CDR1 and CDR2 are LGHNA and YSLEER. The CDR3 has 17 residues. CDR3 sequence reads: CASSQDHPGTGNQPQHF. DNA of the CDR3: TGCGCCAGCAGCCAAGATCACCCCGGGACAGGGAACCAGCCCCAGCATTTT.

This clone was picked up one time. Relative to the germline gene, one junction end is altered; a read error may explain this. The J gene is TRBJ1-1, the V gene TRBV6-5; D gene unclear. This CDR3 region has 12 residues. Germline V gene lookup returns CDR1 MNHEY and CDR2 SVGAGI. The CDR3 protein is CASSSSRTGAFF. CDR3 bases: TGTGCCAGCAGTTCCTCAAGAACTGGAGCTTTCTTT.

For this clone: The same CDR3 is also encoded by other DNA sequences in this sample. The chain joins TRBV5-1 to TRBJ2-7; D call uncertain. Trimming took off 0 bases at V and 2 bases at J, with 9 bases between the two ends. The CDR3 extends over 14 amino acids. Germline V gene data show CDR1 as SGHRS and CDR2 as YFSETQ. CDR3 in DNA: TGCGCCAGCAGCTTGGAGGCCGCGGCCTACGAGCAGTACTTC. It translates to CASSLEAAAYEQYF.

To note about this clone: At the DNA level, this CDR3 is encoded by other sequences in the same sample as well. The chain has TRBV30 and TRBJ1-5; D unresolved. Trimming shortened V by 2 bases and J by 3 bases, and 8 bases separated the two germline ends. The CDR3 has 13 residues. Germline V gene lookup returns CDR1 GTSNPN and CDR2 SVGIG (reference sequence). The CDR3 region has the DNA TGTGCCTGGAGTTTAGGAGACAATCAGCCCCAGCATTTT. It yields the protein CAWSLGDNQPQHF. The full variable domain, in which reference TRBV30 and TRBJ1-5 provide the parts outside the CDR3, is SQTIHQWPATLVQPVGSPLSLECTVEGTSNPNLYWYRQAAGRGLQLLFYSVGIGQISSEVPQNLSASRPQDRQFILSSKKLLLSDSGFYLCAWSLGDNQPQHFGDGTRLSIL.

The DNA of the CDR3 is TGTGCCGTCTTAACCCCGGGACAGGGGCGGGAAGCTTTCTTT. Translated: CAVLTPGQGREAFF. The chain is built from TRBV28 and TRBJ1-1; 10 bases fit TRBD1. CDR3 size: 14 residues. Losses at the gene ends were 11 bases for V and 8 bases for J; bases not matched to a gene: 14. Germline loops: CDR1 MDHEN, CDR2 SYDVKM.

The chain uses TRBV2 and TRBJ1-2; unclear D gene. V was trimmed by 3 bases and J by 8 bases, leaving 13 bases between them. The CDR3 length is 13 residues. The germline V gene encodes CDR1 SNHLY and CDR2 FYNNEI. The CDR3 region is CASSEVQPLGYTF. The CDR3 region has the DNA TGTGCCAGCAGTGAGGTACAGCCTCTCGGCTACACCTTC.

The chain uses TRBV2 and TRBJ1-1; D not certain. Trimming left V 4 bases short and J 0 bases short, with 12 bases between. CDR3 length equals 15 residues. Germline V gene data show CDR1 as SNHLY and CDR2 as FYNNEI. The CDR3 DNA reads as TGTGCCAGCAGTGGTCCTGACCGAGTGAACACTGAAGCTTTCTTT. Amino acid sequence: CASSGPDRVNTEAFF. The whole variable domain, filled in from reference TRBV2 and TRBJ1-1, reads EPEVTQTPSHQVTQMGQEVILRCVPISNHLYFYWYRQILGQKVEFLVSFYNNEISEKSEIFDDQFSVERPDGSNFTLKIRSTKLEDSAMYFCASSGPDRVNTEAFFGQGTRLTVV.

This sequence joins TRBV5-1 and TRBJ2-7, with D possibly matching TRBD1 (6 bases). V was cut by 5 bases and J by 0 bases, with 18 bases left in between. The CDR3 is made up of 16 amino acids. Germline loops: CDR1 SGHRS, CDR2 YFSETQ. The CDR3 region is CASRGGTVTNSYEQYF. The CDR3 DNA sequence: TGCGCCAGCAGAGGGGGAACGGTCACTAACTCCTACGAGCAGTACTTC.

The chain joins TRBV19 to TRBJ1-4; D unresolved. CDR1 and CDR2 (germline): LNHDA, SQIVND (reference sequence). This CDR3 has 14 residues. Trimming took off 5 bases at V and 5 bases at J, with 12 bases between the two ends. The CDR3 nucleotides are TGTGCCAGTAGTTCTACACGGGTGAATGAAAAACTGTTTTTT. Translation: CASSSTRVNEKLFF.

Of note for this clone: A much bigger clone sits one base away, suggesting this may be a read error. The chain uses TRBV30 and TRBJ2-5; D is unresolved. There are 9 residues in the CDR3. Trimming removed 8 bases at V and 5 bases at J, with 6 bases between. Germline V gene sequence: CDR1 GTSNPN, CDR2 SVGIG (reference sequence). For the CDR3, the DNA is TGTGCCGCCGGGGAGACCCAGTACTTC. Translating it yields CAAGETQYF.

J is TRBJ2-7 and V is TRBV6-5; a possible D gene is TRBD1 (6 bases). V dropped 0 bases and J dropped 7 bases, with 16 bases sitting between them. Germline CDR1 MNHEY, CDR2 SVGAGI. The CDR3 is made up of 15 amino acids. The CDR3 bases are TGTGCCAGCAGTTACTCGGCACAGGTTACAGGGGAGCAGTACTTC. Translating gives CASSYSAQVTGEQYF.

The genes are TRBV9 and TRBJ2-5, with D possibly called TRBD1 or TRBD2 (6 bases each). Germline CDR1 SGDLS, CDR2 YYNGEE. Between the trimmed V and J ends, which lost 4 bases and 3 bases, there was a span of 13 bases. The CDR3 consists of 14 residues. CDR3 DNA sequence: TGTGCCAGCAGCACCTCGGGGGCTAAAGAGACCCAGTACTTC. It yields the protein CASSTSGAKETQYF.

As DNA, the CDR3 is TGTGCCAGCAGCCCCATGACAGGGGGCTACGAGCAGTACTTC. Amino acids: CASSPMTGGYEQYF. This rearrangement joins TRBV5-6 to TRBJ2-7; 9 bases agree with TRBD1. V lost 4 bases and J lost 3; bases outside the gene matches: 5. Germline V gene lookup returns CDR1 SGHDT and CDR2 YYEEEE. This CDR3 region has 14 residues.

This clone has just a few counts. V is TRBV5-5 and J is TRBJ2-3; TRBD2 is a possible D gene (6 bases). There are 16 residues in the CDR3. The V end lost 3 bases, the J end lost 3 bases, and 17 bases lay between the germline ends. Per the germline V gene, CDR1 is SGHKS and CDR2 is YYEKEE (reference sequence). The CDR3 protein is CASSSEGLSGTDTQYF. The CDR3 bases are TGTGCCAGCAGCTCCGAAGGACTATCGGGGACAGATACGCAGTATTTT. The whole variable domain, remainder taken from reference TRBV5-5 and TRBJ2-3, is DAGVTQSPTHLIKTRGQQVTLRCSPISGHKSVSWYQQVLGQGPQFIFQYYEKEERGRGNFPDRFSARQFPNYSSELNVNALLLGDSALYLCASSSEGLSGTDTQYFGPGTRLTVL.

This clone was picked up one time. V is TRBV6-5 and J is TRBJ1-6; no definite D call. Trimming shortened V by 3 bases and J by 11 bases, and 8 bases separated the two germline ends. The CDR3 is 12 residues long. Germline V gives CDR1 MNHEY, CDR2 SVGAGI. CDR3 nucleotides: TGTGCCAGCAGTTATGGCAACACACCCCTCCACTTT. Translated: CASSYGNTPLHF.

This chain connects TRBV6-5 to TRBJ2-1; 13 bases are shared with TRBD2. V lost 2 bases to trimming and J lost 8 bases; unmatched junction nucleotides: 6. The CDR3 runs to 16 residues. The germline CDR1 and CDR2 sequences are MNHEY and SVGAGI. The CDR3 coding sequence is TGTGCCAGCAGTTACACACTAGCGGGAGGGCCGCATGAGCAGTTCTTC. It codes for CASSYTLAGGPHEQFF.

This chain joins TRBV6-5 and TRBJ1-4; D call uncertain. The V and J ends lost 2 bases and 2 bases respectively, with 9 bases between them. The length of the CDR3 is 15 residues. CDR1 is MNHEY, CDR2 SVGAGI, per germline. As DNA, the CDR3 is TGTGCCAGCAGTTACAGAGGCGGGACTAATGAAAAACTGTTTTTT. This sequence encodes CASSYRGGTNEKLFF.

This rearrangement joins TRBV15 to TRBJ2-7; 7 bases map to TRBD1. CDR3 length equals 15 residues. Germline trimming cut 1 base from V and 1 base from J; bases unmatched to any gene: 4. Germline V CDR1 and CDR2: LNHNV, YYDKDF (reference sequence). CDR3 nucleotide sequence: TGTGCCACCAGCAGAGCGTTGGGACAGTCCTACGAGCAGTACTTC. Translation: CATSRALGQSYEQYF.

This clone was counted at least ten times. The chain carries TRBV5-1 and TRBJ2-2, with D maybe TRBD1 (5 bases). There are 15 residues in the CDR3. Trimming cost V 3 bases and J 5 bases, with 14 bases left between them. Germline lookup yields CDR1 SGHRS and CDR2 YFSETQ. The CDR3 loop is CASSSAGIRTGELFF. CDR3 bases: TGCGCCAGCAGCTCGGCAGGGATCCGGACCGGGGAGCTGTTTTTT.

Here the CDR3 DNA reads TGTGCCAGTAGACACGGAGCGGGAAACACCATATATTTT. It codes for CASRHGAGNTIYF. The chain employs TRBV19 and TRBJ1-3; D uncertain. There are 13 residues in the CDR3. V lost 6 bases, J lost 4 bases, and 10 bases lay in between. Germline V gives CDR1 LNHDA, CDR2 SQIVND (reference sequence).

This chain uses TRBV28 with TRBJ2-6; tentative D call: TRBD2 (6 bases). Looked up from germline, CDR1 is MDHEN and CDR2 is SYDVKM. Trimming removed 7 bases at V and 6 bases at J, with 13 bases between. The CDR3 has 14 amino acids. DNA of the CDR3: TGTGCCAGCATCGAACGGCGGGAGGCCAACGTCCTGACTTTC. The encoded protein is CASIERREANVLTF.

The rearrangement uses TRBV4-1 and TRBJ2-3; 9 bases are a match to TRBD2. This CDR3 has 14 amino acids. Germline V gives CDR1 MGHRA, CDR2 YSYEKL. V lost 3 bases to trimming and J lost 3 bases; unmatched junction nucleotides: 1. The CDR3, as DNA: TGCGCCAGCAGCCAGGCGGGAGGGACAGATACGCAGTATTTT. Its translation: CASSQAGGTDTQYF.

The chain links TRBV18 to TRBJ1-5; tentative D call: TRBD1 (5 bases). Germline CDR1 reads KGHSH; CDR2 reads LQKENI. Trimming took 0 bases from V and 6 from J, leaving 15 bases between them. The CDR3 consists of 16 residues. CDR3 protein: CASSPPPGEYGQPQHF. The CDR3 DNA sequence: TGTGCCAGCTCACCACCACCGGGGGAATATGGTCAGCCCCAGCATTTT.